A single sample is the source of the 4 T cell receptor beta chains below, sequenced in a study of blood T cell repertoires in COVID-19. This table comes from immunoSEQ multiplex PCR, and its TCRdb copy is limited to in-frame clones, with some not included. The sample yields about 62,000 clones, just over 85% seen once. Sequencing was performed on peripheral blood. These receptors all stem from a woman older than 75 with acute or convalescent COVID-19.

This clone was detected only a few times. The chain employs TRBV6-5 and TRBJ2-2; no clear D. The CDR3 has 14 residues. The germline V gene encodes CDR1 MNHEY and CDR2 SVGAGI. Between the trimmed V and J ends, which lost 6 bases and 7 bases, there was a span of 15 bases. The CDR3 here is CASRRTDRSGELFF. CDR3 nucleotide sequence: TGTGCCAGCAGAAGAACCGACCGGAGCGGGGAGCTGTTTTTT.

The CDR3 bases are TGTGCCAGCAGCTCTGACAGATTAAACGAGCAGTACTTC. It is translated as CASSSDRLNEQYF. V and J are TRBV5-4 and TRBJ2-7, with D possibly TRBD1 on 5 matching bases. Germline values: CDR1 SGHNT, CDR2 YYREEE (reference sequence). V was clipped by 3 bases and J by 5 bases, with 12 bases between them. The CDR3 contains 13 residues.

The chain recombines TRBV7-3 with TRBJ2-6, with TRBD2 matching 12 bases. Germline CDR1 SGHTA, CDR2 FQGTGA. This CDR3 region has 19 residues. Trimming removed 5 bases from V and 0 bases from J; junction bases left unmatched: 8. The CDR3 DNA reads as TGTGCCAGCAGCCCCGGACTAGCGGGGTCGTTCTCTGGGGCCAACGTCCTGACTTTC. Its protein product is CASSPGLAGSFSGANVLTF. Full variable domain (missing parts from reference TRBV7-3 and TRBJ2-6): GAGVSQTPSNKVTEKGKYVELRCDPISGHTALYWYRQSLGQGPEFLIYFQGTGAADDSGLPNDRFFAVRPEGSVSTLKIQRTERGDSAVYLCASSPGLAGSFSGANVLTFGAGSRLTVL.

The chain recombines TRBV3-1 (or the pseudogene TRBV3-2) with TRBJ1-1; D possibly corresponds to TRBD1 (6 bases). CDR1 LGHDT and CDR2 YNNKEL come from the germline V gene (reference sequence). V lost 4 bases and J lost 10, with 19 bases in between. The CDR3 covers 14 residues. Here the CDR3 DNA reads TGTGCCAGCAGCCGCAGCCAGGGGCCCCCCCCAGCTTTCTTT. It yields the protein CASSRSQGPPPAFF.